This T cell receptor (beta chain) was captured in a study of T cell responses to AZD1222 COVID-19 vaccine. Regarding the study as a whole: Donors skewed white British and female; clonal diversity was possibly underestimated. Just a handful of AZD1222 recipients tested seropositive at baseline.

For this clone: As yet, its antigen is unknown.

Clones were read by immunoSEQ multiplex PCR, and TCRdb kept only the in-frame ones, dropping some. This sample has roughly 100,000 clones, with 80% to 95% found just once. The TCR originated in an adult in good health. The sequenced sample was peripheral blood, obtained on day 0 of AZD1222 vaccination.

The CDR3 bases are TGTGCCAGCTCACCGTCGGGCCGAGGGGGAACTAATGAAAAACTGTTTTTT. Translating it yields CASSPSGRGGTNEKLFF. The V gene is TRBV18, the J gene TRBJ1-4; D is possibly TRBD1 (6 bases). Germline V gene lookup returns CDR1 KGHSH and CDR2 LQKENI. Between the trimmed V and J ends, which lost 3 bases and 1 base, there was a span of 15 bases. The length of the CDR3 is 17 residues.